A selection of T cell receptor beta chains follows, all from one sample in a study of CD8+ T cells in alopecia areata. The repertoire was sequenced with immunoSEQ multiplex PCR; TCRdb's copy has only in-frame clones and lacks some. The table has some 150,000 clones, approximately 70% seen once; the top ten hold about an eighth. Here the sequenced sample was CD8+ T cells sorted from blood, taken at week 0. Every receptor here comes from a human donor with alopecia areata. CDR3s leave out the opening cysteine and the closing phenylalanine or tryptophan.

j_gene	v_gene	CDR3aa
TRBJ2-1	TRBV4-1	ASSQDGYNEQF
TRBJ1-2	TRBV18	ASSRGPVTGLMYGYT
TRBJ2-2	TRBV4-1	ASSQGENTGELF
TRBJ1-5	TRBV6-6	ASSATGIGQPQH
TRBJ2-7	TRBV4-1	ASSQERAHPYEQY
TRBJ2-1	TRBV29-1	SARGDEQF
TRBJ2-5	TRBV7-2	ASSLGGFFGPQETQY
TRBJ2-7	TRBV9	ASSDGTSTIYEQY
TRBJ2-2	TRBV5-6	ASSLPGIGELF
TRBJ2-7	TRBV6-6	ASRKQDKQY
TRBJ1-3	TRBV29-1	SVEDRTGGTIY
TRBJ1-5	TRBV7-9	ASSNTGVGQPQH
TRBJ1-2	TRBV29-1	SVDGLYGYT
TRBJ2-7	TRBV7-8	ASSLERGSYEQY
TRBJ2-1	TRBV29-1	SAALTGVNEQF
TRBJ1-1	TRBV7-9	ASPSPGMGTEAF
TRBJ1-2	TRBV6-5	ASSPGMDYGYT
TRBJ2-1	TRBV29-1	SVYRDEQF
TRBJ2-3	TRBV6-5	ASSPRQVQDTQY
TRBJ1-2	TRBV30	AWSGTLEGYT
TRBJ1-5	TRBV12-5	ASGLLTSYAGQAQDQPQH
TRBJ2-1	TRBV4-1	ASSQEGLGHEQF
TRBJ1-6	TRBV27	ASSPGALSPLH
TRBJ2-3	TRBV6-4	ASSERGGTDTQY
TRBJ1-5	TRBV19	GVGQPQH
TRBJ1-1	TRBV7-2	ASSLGQGTTEAF
TRBJ1-5	TRBV27	ASSGGRGPGQPQH
TRBJ2-7	TRBV4-1	ASSQEPSGGPDSYEQY
TRBJ2-3	TRBV7-9	ASSGTGSGTDTQY
TRBJ1-5	TRBV30	AWSKGGGNQPQH
TRBJ2-4	TRBV30	AWSPSAKNIQY
TRBJ1-4	TRBV28	ASSFGAREEKLF
TRBJ2-1	TRBV11-2	ASSYDIREQF
TRBJ1-2	TRBV2	ASSGTGTGYGYT
TRBJ2-7	TRBV11-2	ASNHGGDEQY
TRBJ2-5	TRBV6-1	ASPGTGAGQETQY
TRBJ1-2	TRBV4-1	ASSQPGRNYGYT
TRBJ2-7	TRBV25-1	ASSVFLAGGSDEQY
TRBJ2-7	TRBV5-1	ASSLPSYEQY
TRBJ1-5	TRBV7-9	ASSPTEGTQPQH
TRBJ1-1	TRBV4-1	ASSQGEGSSSNTEAF
TRBJ2-7	TRBV29-1	SAGTGSYEQY
TRBJ1-3	TRBV29-1	SGIGGESGNTIY
TRBJ1-5	TRBV27	ASSPGSRGYQPQH
TRBJ1-1	TRBV9	ASSVGGLTEAF
TRBJ2-7	TRBV5-1	ASSSSGQGNEQY
TRBJ2-5	TRBV6-5	ASQMWHQETQY